These T cell receptor beta chains were read from a single sample in a study of OX40 agonist ivuxolimab in advanced cancers. Repertoires were generated with immunoSEQ multiplex PCR, while TCRdb's copy carries only in-frame clones and drops some. Seen here are approximately 73,000 clones, 87% observed once, and the top ten hold under 1.5%. The specimen was CD4+ or CD8+ T cells sorted from blood, collected in a trial of the OX40 agonist ivuxolimab. The receptor set was obtained from an adult with an advanced solid tumor such as melanoma, head and neck, liver or kidney cancer. Both conserved end residues are part of each CDR3. Each record gives: clone size, J gene, D gene, V gene, CDR3 DNA, CDR3 protein. The D gene is left open where the match is weak. The size field is filled for only some rows; it gives once, few, many or a size class.

>-|TRBJ1-5|TRBD1|TRBV30
TGTGCCTGGAGCGAGAAGACAGGGGGCGGCCAGCCCCAGCATTTT
CAWSEKTGGGQPQHF
>-|TRBJ2-3|-|TRBV7-3
TGTGCCAGCAGGGAGGGGACAACCACAGATACGCAGTATTTT
CASREGTTTDTQYF
>-|TRBJ1-2|TRBD1|TRBV28
TGTGCCATCCCGGACAGGCATGGCTACACCTTC
CAIPDRHGYTF
>-|TRBJ1-4|-|TRBV10-3
TGTGCCATCAGTGAGTCGAGCCCCATAGGGGGACTGTTTTTT
CAISESSPIGGLFF
>-|TRBJ2-7|-|TRBV4-1
TGCGCCAGCAGCCAAGGTCGTCAGGCAACCTACGAGCAGTACTTC
CASSQGRQATYEQYF
>-|TRBJ2-6|-|TRBV9
TGTGCCAGCAGCGTCCAGTCTGGGGCCAACGTCCTGACTTTC
CASSVQSGANVLTF
>-|TRBJ2-5|-|TRBV5-1
TGCGCCAGCAGCTTGTCGGGAGACTACCAAGAGACCCAGTACTTC
CASSLSGDYQETQYF
>-|TRBJ2-3|-|TRBV7-9
TGTGCCAGCAGCCCCTATGGGGGCACAGATACGCAGTATTTT
CASSPYGGTDTQYF
>-|TRBJ2-7|-|TRBV2
TGTGCCAGCAGTGAAGGACCCAGCTCCTACGAGCAGTACTTC
CASSEGPSSYEQYF
>few|TRBJ1-1|-|TRBV29-1
TGCAGCGGAACCGGAACGAACACTGAAGCTTTCTTT
CSGTGTNTEAFF
>-|TRBJ1-5|TRBD1|TRBV7-9
TGTGCCAGCAGCTTAGGGACAGGGGGCAATCAGCCCCAGCATTTT
CASSLGTGGNQPQHF
>-|TRBJ2-7|-|TRBV2
TGTGCCAGCAGTGTACAGGGTGACTACGAGCAGTACTTC
CASSVQGDYEQYF
>-|TRBJ1-4|-|TRBV5-1
TGCGCCAGCAGCTTGTCGGTGATTGGGACCGGGAGTGAAAAACTGTTTTTT
CASSLSVIGTGSEKLFF
>-|TRBJ2-2|-|TRBV7-8
TGTGCCAGCAGCTCCCTAGCGCAGAACACCGGGGAGCTGTTTTTT
CASSSLAQNTGELFF
>few|TRBJ1-5|-|TRBV29-1
TGCAGCGTTCAGGGCAGACAACTGATCAATCAGCCCCAGCATTTT
CSVQGRQLINQPQHF
>few|TRBJ1-1|-|TRBV7-9
TGTGCCAGCCTCCGCCGGACACCAGAACACGCCGCTGAAGCTTTCTTT
CASLRRTPEHAAEAFF
>-|TRBJ2-1|TRBD2|TRBV4-1
TGCGCCAGCAGCCACACTCCCCAGAGCGGGAGCTCCTACAATGAGCAGTTCTTC
CASSHTPQSGSSYNEQFF
>-|TRBJ1-2|TRBD1|TRBV30
TGTGCCTGGAGGCAGGCCGGGACAGGCTATGGCTACACCTTC
CAWRQAGTGYGYTF
>-|TRBJ1-2|TRBD1|TRBV7-2
TGTGCCAGCAGCTTCCAGGGGGGCTATGGCTACACCTTC
CASSFQGGYGYTF
>-|TRBJ2-6|-|TRBV30
TGTGCCTTCGGGGCCACCTTGGCCTCTGGGGCCAACGTCCTGACTTTC
CAFGATLASGANVLTF
>once|TRBJ2-1|TRBD2|TRBV6-1
TGTGCCAGCAGTACTCCGGGCCCGGGAGGGAATGAGCAGTTCTTC
CASSTPGPGGNEQFF
>-|TRBJ1-1|-|TRBV10-3
TGTGCCATCAGGGATGGGGAAGGGGGGACTGAAGCTTTCTTT
CAIRDGEGGTEAFF